The rows below give T cell receptor beta chains drawn from one sample of a study of Tregs in tolerant kidney transplant recipients. Repertoires were generated with immunoSEQ multiplex PCR, while TCRdb's copy carries only in-frame clones and drops some. Here the sample spans about 83,000 clones, about 98% being singletons. The sample consisted of CD4+ T cells from blood, taken before the transplant. All receptors derive from a human donor who received a combined kidney and bone marrow transplant. Each CDR3 is given with its conserved first and last residue. A D gene is named only where the DNA matches it firmly. Where a row states a size, it is once, few, many or the class of an expanded clone; other rows omit it.

DNA: TGTGCCAGCAGCTTGGACGGGGTGTTAAGCACAGATACGCAGTATTTT; CDR3: CASSLDGVLSTDTQYF; V: TRBV5-4; J: TRBJ2-3; size: -; D: -
DNA: TGTGCCAGCAGCCAAGGTACGGGACTACTCTACGAGCAGTACTTC; CDR3: CASSQGTGLLYEQYF; V: TRBV4-2; J: TRBJ2-7; size: -; D: TRBD2
DNA: TGTGCCAGCAGCAAAACTAGGTCTCGCATGAACACTGAAGCTTTCTTT; CDR3: CASSKTRSRMNTEAFF; V: TRBV11-2; J: TRBJ1-1; size: -; D: -
DNA: TGTGCCACCAGCAAAGCGGGAGATCAAGAGACCCAGTACTTC; CDR3: CATSKAGDQETQYF; V: TRBV15; J: TRBJ2-5; size: -; D: TRBD2
DNA: TGTGCCACCAGCAGAGATCGTGGGCAGGGGGTGGAGACCCAGTACTTC; CDR3: CATSRDRGQGVETQYF; V: TRBV15; J: TRBJ2-5; size: -; D: TRBD1
DNA: TGTGCCAGCTCACCAGGACAGGGGGGCCCTGGGGCCAACGTCCTGACTTTC; CDR3: CASSPGQGGPGANVLTF; V: TRBV18; J: TRBJ2-6; size: -; D: TRBD1
DNA: TGTGCCAGCAGCTTAGTCCAGAATGTGAAGACCCAGTACTTC; CDR3: CASSLVQNVKTQYF; V: TRBV7-9; J: TRBJ2-5; size: -; D: -
DNA: TGTGCCACCCGGACCGACAGGGCCTACGAGCAGTACTTC; CDR3: CATRTDRAYEQYF; V: TRBV6-6; J: TRBJ2-7; size: -; D: TRBD1
DNA: TGTGCCACCAGCAGAGAAGGGGACAGGGCCAACGAGCAGTACTTC; CDR3: CATSREGDRANEQYF; V: TRBV15; J: TRBJ2-7; size: -; D: TRBD1
DNA: TGTGCCAGCAATCGTGGCGGGGACACAGATACGCAGTATTTT; CDR3: CASNRGGDTDTQYF; V: TRBV2; J: TRBJ2-3; size: -; D: -
DNA: TGCGCCAGCAGCTTTAGGGCAGGGCCGCGGGAAAATGAAAAACTGTTTTTT; CDR3: CASSFRAGPRENEKLFF; V: TRBV5-1; J: TRBJ1-4; size: -; D: -
DNA: TGTGCCAGCAGTGCCCGGACTAGGCTACGCGAGCAGTACTTC; CDR3: CASSARTRLREQYF; V: TRBV27; J: TRBJ2-7; size: -; D: TRBD2
DNA: TGTGCCAGTAGTAGCGGGACGAACACCGGGGAGCTGTTTTTT; CDR3: CASSSGTNTGELFF; V: TRBV19; J: TRBJ2-2; size: -; D: -
DNA: TGTGCCAGCAGCGTAAGAGGGACAATACAAGAGACCCAGTACTTC; CDR3: CASSVRGTIQETQYF; V: TRBV9; J: TRBJ2-5; size: -; D: -
DNA: TGTGCCATCAGTGTCCGGGACAGGGTTGGCGGCTACACCTTC; CDR3: CAISVRDRVGGYTF; V: TRBV10-3; J: TRBJ1-2; size: -; D: TRBD1
DNA: TGCGCCAGCAGCTTAGACCCCGGGACATATGAGACCCAGTACTTC; CDR3: CASSLDPGTYETQYF; V: TRBV5-1; J: TRBJ2-5; size: -; D: -
DNA: TGTGCCATCAGTACCGGGACAGGGGCAGATACGCAGTATTTT; CDR3: CAISTGTGADTQYF; V: TRBV10-3; J: TRBJ2-3; size: -; D: TRBD1
DNA: TGTGCCAGCAGCAAAGACAGGATCTACGAGCAGTACTTC; CDR3: CASSKDRIYEQYF; V: TRBV21-1; J: TRBJ2-7; size: few; D: -
DNA: TGTGCCAGCAGTTTTGGGGCGCCGGGGGACACTGAAGCTTTCTTT; CDR3: CASSFGAPGDTEAFF; V: TRBV11-3; J: TRBJ1-1; size: -; D: -
DNA: TGTGCCAGCAGCGAGGGACTAGCGGGGTTCCGGGGGGAGCTGTTTTTT; CDR3: CASSEGLAGFRGELFF; V: TRBV9; J: TRBJ2-2; size: -; D: TRBD2
DNA: TGTGCCAGCAGTCACCCGGGACAGGGAATACAGACCCAGTACTTC; CDR3: CASSHPGQGIQTQYF; V: TRBV6-6; J: TRBJ2-5; size: -; D: TRBD1
DNA: TGTGCCAGCAGCTTAGTCGCCCTAGTGTACCAAGAGACCCAGTACTTC; CDR3: CASSLVALVYQETQYF; V: TRBV7-2; J: TRBJ2-5; size: once; D: -
DNA: TGTGCCAGTACCCTCAATCAGGTTGATGGCTACACCTTC; CDR3: CASTLNQVDGYTF; V: TRBV19; J: TRBJ1-2; size: -; D: -
DNA: TGTGCCAGCAGCTTTTTAGGGACAAGGGACATTGAGACCCAGTACTTC; CDR3: CASSFLGTRDIETQYF; V: TRBV11-1; J: TRBJ2-5; size: -; D: -
DNA: TGTGCCAGCAAGTTAAAAGGGGAGGGTGAAAAACTGTTTTTT; CDR3: CASKLKGEGEKLFF; V: TRBV6-5; J: TRBJ1-4; size: -; D: -
DNA: TGTGCCAGTAGGTCTCAGGGGGCCAACACTGAAGCTTTCTTT; CDR3: CASRSQGANTEAFF; V: TRBV19; J: TRBJ1-1; size: -; D: TRBD1
DNA: TGTGCCTGGAGCGCGACAGGCCTAGGCTATGGCTACACCTTC; CDR3: CAWSATGLGYGYTF; V: TRBV30; J: TRBJ1-2; size: once; D: -
DNA: TGTGCCAGCAGCCAAGATTGCGTCGAGCAGTACTTC; CDR3: CASSQDCVEQYF; V: TRBV4-2; J: TRBJ2-7; size: -; D: -
DNA: TGCGCCAGCAGCCAGAAGACAGGCCAAGAGACCCAGTACTTC; CDR3: CASSQKTGQETQYF; V: TRBV4-1; J: TRBJ2-5; size: -; D: -
DNA: TGCGCCAGCAAATTAAGACGCCGGGGACTGTTTTTT; CDR3: CASKLRRRGLFF; V: TRBV10-1; J: TRBJ1-4; size: -; D: -
DNA: TGTGCCAGCAGCCAGCCGGGACAGAACACTGAAGCTTTCTTT; CDR3: CASSQPGQNTEAFF; V: TRBV4-2; J: TRBJ1-1; size: -; D: -
DNA: TGTGCCAGCTCTCTATCCATAGCGGATTCCTACGAGCAGTACTTC; CDR3: CASSLSIADSYEQYF; V: TRBV5-5; J: TRBJ2-7; size: -; D: -
DNA: TGTGCCAGCAGTTTTGCAGGGCTCGGGCCCCAGCATTTT; CDR3: CASSFAGLGPQHF; V: TRBV27; J: TRBJ1-5; size: -; D: -
DNA: TGCGCCAGCAGCTTGGACAGGGTGGGGACTGAAGCTTTCTTT; CDR3: CASSLDRVGTEAFF; V: TRBV5-1; J: TRBJ1-1; size: -; D: -
DNA: TGTGCCAGCAGCTTGGGCGGCTTCGACACTGAAGCTTTCTTT; CDR3: CASSLGGFDTEAFF; V: TRBV5-4; J: TRBJ1-1; size: -; D: -
DNA: TGTGCCAGCAGTTTTCGGACAGGGGTGTACGGCTACACCTTC; CDR3: CASSFRTGVYGYTF; V: TRBV28; J: TRBJ1-2; size: -; D: TRBD1
DNA: TGTGCCAGCAGCTTAAGTGCTGGGCTAGCCAAAAACATTCAGTACTTC; CDR3: CASSLSAGLAKNIQYF; V: TRBV7-3; J: TRBJ2-4; size: -; D: -
DNA: TGTGCCTGGAGGAAAGGACAGGGACGTGGCTACACCTTC; CDR3: CAWRKGQGRGYTF; V: TRBV30; J: TRBJ1-2; size: -; D: TRBD1
DNA: TGTGCCAGCAGCCGCGGGTTGTGGGGGGGGTCCACAGATACGCAGTATTTT; CDR3: CASSRGLWGGSTDTQYF; V: TRBV11-2; J: TRBJ2-3; size: -; D: TRBD2
DNA: TGTGCCTCCGGGACTAGCGGGAGAAAAGATACGCAGTATTTT; CDR3: CASGTSGRKDTQYF; V: TRBV30; J: TRBJ2-3; size: -; D: TRBD2
DNA: TGTGCCAGCAGCCAAGACCCCGACAGGGGCGCTATGCGGAGGAATCAGCCCCAGCATTTT; CDR3: CASSQDPDRGAMRRNQPQHF; V: TRBV14; J: TRBJ1-5; size: -; D: TRBD1
DNA: TGTGCCAGCAGCCGGACAGTCACTGAAGCTTTCTTT; CDR3: CASSRTVTEAFF; V: TRBV11-3; J: TRBJ1-1; size: -; D: -
DNA: TGCGCCAGCAGTGATGGGATAAGGAACAATGGGAACAAGGGGGGGACTGAAGCTTTCTTT; CDR3: CASSDGIRNNGNKGGTEAFF; V: TRBV10-1; J: TRBJ1-1; size: -; D: -
DNA: TGCGCCAGCAGCGAGGTGAGCAATTCACCCCTCCACTTT; CDR3: CASSEVSNSPLHF; V: TRBV5-1; J: TRBJ1-6; size: -; D: -
DNA: TGTGCCAGCAGCTTAGAGACCAGGAGGGGTAACTATGGCTACACCTTC; CDR3: CASSLETRRGNYGYTF; V: TRBV7-9; J: TRBJ1-2; size: -; D: -
DNA: TGTGCCAGTAGGAGACAGGGCCTAAACACTGAAGCTTTCTTT; CDR3: CASRRQGLNTEAFF; V: TRBV19; J: TRBJ1-1; size: -; D: TRBD1
DNA: TGTGCCACCGGACAGGGGGGGAACACTGAAGCTTTCTTT; CDR3: CATGQGGNTEAFF; V: TRBV10-3; J: TRBJ1-1; size: -; D: TRBD1
DNA: TGTGCCAGCAGCCCCACTCGGCGGGGGGCGGGAGAGACCCAGTACTTC; CDR3: CASSPTRRGAGETQYF; V: TRBV11-2; J: TRBJ2-5; size: -; D: TRBD2
DNA: TGTGCCAGCAGCGTACAGGGTTCGGTCACCGGGGAGCTGTTTTTT; CDR3: CASSVQGSVTGELFF; V: TRBV9; J: TRBJ2-2; size: -; D: -
DNA: TGTGCCAGCAGCTTAGATCAGGTTTACACCGGGGAGCTGTTTTTT; CDR3: CASSLDQVYTGELFF; V: TRBV11-2; J: TRBJ2-2; size: -; D: -
DNA: TGCGCCAGCAGCTTAATGGGGACTAGCGGGACCAATGAGCAGTTCTTC; CDR3: CASSLMGTSGTNEQFF; V: TRBV5-1; J: TRBJ2-1; size: -; D: TRBD2
DNA: TGTGCCAGTAGTAAGGGACTAGGCACAGATACGCAGTATTTT; CDR3: CASSKGLGTDTQYF; V: TRBV19; J: TRBJ2-3; size: -; D: TRBD2
DNA: TGTGCCAGCAGTTACCGTGGGCAGATAAACTATGGCTACACCTTC; CDR3: CASSYRGQINYGYTF; V: TRBV6-6; J: TRBJ1-2; size: -; D: -
DNA: TGTGCCAGCAGCCTTTTCTTAACGGACACCGGGGAGCTGTTTTTT; CDR3: CASSLFLTDTGELFF; V: TRBV9; J: TRBJ2-2; size: -; D: -
DNA: TGTGCCAGCAGGGGGACAATGAACACTGAAGCTTTCTTT; CDR3: CASRGTMNTEAFF; V: TRBV6-6; J: TRBJ1-1; size: -; D: -
DNA: TGTGCCTGGAGTTACGGGTATAATTCACCCCTCCACTTT; CDR3: CAWSYGYNSPLHF; V: TRBV30; J: TRBJ1-6; size: -; D: -
DNA: TGTGCCAGCGCCGGGCAGGGCTCAAACACCATATATTTT; CDR3: CASAGQGSNTIYF; V: TRBV25-1; J: TRBJ1-3; size: -; D: -
DNA: TGTGCCAGCAGCCAAGTGGGACAGGGATCGATCACTGAAGCTTTCTTT; CDR3: CASSQVGQGSITEAFF; V: TRBV4-2; J: TRBJ1-1; size: -; D: TRBD1
DNA: TGTGCCAGCACCTTAGATCCGACTAGCGGGGGGGCCGGGGAGCTGTTTTTT; CDR3: CASTLDPTSGGAGELFF; V: TRBV7-3; J: TRBJ2-2; size: -; D: TRBD2
DNA: TGTGCCAGCGGGGCGACAGCTAATCACAACTATGGCTACACCTTC; CDR3: CASGATANHNYGYTF; V: TRBV6-5; J: TRBJ1-2; size: -; D: -